This T cell receptor beta chain was observed in a study of blood T cell repertoires in COVID-19. Sequenced by immunoSEQ multiplex PCR; TCRdb stores in-frame clones only, minus some. Among under 250,000 clones, 80% to 90% were seen once, and the ten largest hold just over 0.7%. V shed 6 bases and J 3 bases; nucleotides not matched to a gene: 12. This CDR3 has 16 amino acids. Germline lookup yields CDR1 SQVTM and CDR2 ANQGSEA. The sequenced material came from peripheral blood. This sequence joins TRBV29-1 and TRBJ1-5; 9 bases are shared with TRBD1. This sequence was found in a man aged 40-49 years with acute or convalescent COVID-19. CDR3 in amino acids: CSVSGVGTGNNQPQHF. The CDR3 region has the DNA TGCAGCGTGTCCGGGGTGGGGACAGGGAACAATCAGCCCCAGCATTTT.